This T cell receptor (beta chain) was sequenced for a study of neurological immune-mediated disorders. Points from the study as a whole: The greatest degree of TCR clonal expansion was observed in HTLV-1-associated myelopathy, with the lowest in multiple sclerosis, below that of healthy controls.

This clonotype was seen many times. The target antigen is unknown. Libraries used 2 million unsorted PBMCs kept frozen in RNAlater. The CDR3 loop spans 15 amino acids. Germline V lookup: CDR1 KGHSH, CDR2 LQKENI. V was trimmed by 5 bases and J by 1 base, leaving 12 bases between them. In TCRdb, the 5' RACE reads were re-called with MiXCR into one record per CDR3 protein. The data hold approximately 43,000 distinct CDR3 sequences, with 2% to 3% observed a single time. What was sequenced was PBMCs. The J gene is TRBJ1-5, the V gene TRBV18; D is unresolved. The source is a man aged 25-45 years with multiple sclerosis. In nucleotides, the CDR3 is TGTGCCAGCTCATCCCAGGATGTAAGCAATCAGCCCCAGCATTTT. Translation: CASSSQDVSNQPQHF. The entire variable domain, with the rest obtained from reference TRBV18 and TRBJ1-5, is as follows: NAGVMQNPRHLVRRRGQEARLRCSPMKGHSHVYWYRQLPEEGLKFMVYLQKENIIDESGMPKERFSAEFPKEGPSILRIQQVVRGDSAAYFCASSSQDVSNQPQHFGDGTRLSIL.